Each of the 6 T cell receptor beta chains below was sequenced from the same sample in a study of blood T cell repertoires in COVID-19. Repertoires were generated with immunoSEQ multiplex PCR, while TCRdb's copy carries only in-frame clones and drops some. The sample includes approximately 230,000 clones, 86% of them seen just once. Material: peripheral blood. The origin of the receptors is a man aged 25-45 years who had recovered from COVID-19.

This sequence joins TRBV7-9 and TRBJ2-1; maybe TRBD2 (5 bases). Germline loops: CDR1 SEHNR, CDR2 FQNEAQ (reference sequence). The CDR3 covers 14 residues. V shed 3 bases and J shed 2 bases, with 8 bases lying between them. CDR3 in amino acids: CASSFAGAYNEQFF. CDR3 DNA sequence: TGTGCCAGCAGCTTTGCCGGGGCCTACAATGAGCAGTTCTTC.

The rearrangement joins TRBV2 to TRBJ1-1; 8 bases align to TRBD1. The CDR3 runs to 13 residues. J gave up 0 bases and V 8 bases, and 2 bases lay outside the gene matches. CDR1 is SNHLY and CDR2 is FYNNEI in the germline V gene. CDR3 sequence reads: CASGTGVNTEAFF. The CDR3 nucleotides are TGTGCCAGCGGGACAGGAGTGAACACTGAAGCTTTCTTT.

The chain has TRBV29-1 and TRBJ1-2; 8 nucleotides agree with TRBD1. In germline, CDR1 is SQVTM, CDR2 ANQGSEA. The CDR3 has 11 residues. V lost 6 bases to trimming and J lost 7 bases; unmatched junction nucleotides: 4. For the CDR3, the DNA is TGCAGCGTGACAGGGGTTCGTGGCTACACCTTC. This encodes CSVTGVRGYTF. Combining the CDR3 with reference TRBV29-1 and TRBJ1-2 gives the whole variable domain SAVISQKPSRDICQRGTSLTIQCQVDSQVTMMFWYRQQPGQSLTLIATANQGSEATYESGFVIDKFPISRPNLTFSTLTVSNMSPEDSSIYLCSVTGVRGYTFGSGTRLTVV.

The chain recombines TRBV21-1 with TRBJ2-4; the D segment call TRBD2 is taken from the table without a DNA check. TRBV21-1 is listed as a pseudogene. This CDR3 is built from 16 residues. In DNA form, the CDR3 reads TGTGCCAGCAGCAGGGGCAAGCGGGGGGTAAAAAACATTCAGTACTTC. Residues: CASSRGKRGVKNIQYF.

The rearrangement links TRBV18 to TRBJ1-3, with 9 bases matching TRBD1. Germline V CDR1 and CDR2: KGHSH, LQKENI. This CDR3 comprises 15 residues. J gave up 0 bases and V 5 bases, and 2 bases lay outside the gene matches. The CDR3 DNA follows: TGTGCCAGCTCATCGGGACAGGGCTCTGGAAACACCATATATTTT. Translation: CASSSGQGSGNTIYF.

The chain recombines TRBV6-5 with TRBJ1-2; 8 nucleotides line up with TRBD1. From germline, CDR1 is MNHEY and CDR2 SVGAGI. The CDR3 covers 14 residues. Unmatched junction bases numbered 6, after V lost 5 bases and J lost 4 bases. The CDR3 is CASSPQGDPYGYTF. In DNA form, the CDR3 reads TGTGCCAGCAGTCCACAGGGGGACCCCTATGGCTACACCTTC.